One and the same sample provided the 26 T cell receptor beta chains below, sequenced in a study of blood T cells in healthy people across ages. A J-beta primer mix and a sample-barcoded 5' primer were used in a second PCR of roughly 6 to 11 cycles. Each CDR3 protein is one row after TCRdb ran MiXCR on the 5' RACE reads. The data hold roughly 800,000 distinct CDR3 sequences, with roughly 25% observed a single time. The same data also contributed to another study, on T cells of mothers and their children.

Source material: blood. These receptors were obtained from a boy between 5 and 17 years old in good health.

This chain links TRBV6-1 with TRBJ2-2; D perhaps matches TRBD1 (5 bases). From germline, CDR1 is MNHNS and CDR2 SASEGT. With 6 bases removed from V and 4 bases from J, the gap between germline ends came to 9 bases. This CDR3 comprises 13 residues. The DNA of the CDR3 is TGTGCCAGCAGGGAGACAGTCACCGGGGAGCTGTTTTTT. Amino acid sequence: CASRETVTGELFF.

CDR3 in DNA: TGCAGTGCTAAGGACCGGGACACGGTATCCTACGAGCAGTACTTC. Protein: CSAKDRDTVSYEQYF. The V call is TRBV20-1, the J call TRBJ2-7; tentatively, D is TRBD1 (6 bases). V was cut by 4 bases and J by 1 base, with 17 bases left in between. CDR1 and CDR2 from the germline V gene are DFQATT and SNEGSKA (reference sequence). CDR3 length: 15 amino acids.

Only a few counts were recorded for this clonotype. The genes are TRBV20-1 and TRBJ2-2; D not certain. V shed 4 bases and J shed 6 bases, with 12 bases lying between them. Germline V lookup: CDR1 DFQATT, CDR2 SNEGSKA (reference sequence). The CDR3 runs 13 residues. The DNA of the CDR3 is TGCAGTGCTACAGAGAGGAAGGCCGGGGAGCTGTTTTTT. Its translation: CSATERKAGELFF.

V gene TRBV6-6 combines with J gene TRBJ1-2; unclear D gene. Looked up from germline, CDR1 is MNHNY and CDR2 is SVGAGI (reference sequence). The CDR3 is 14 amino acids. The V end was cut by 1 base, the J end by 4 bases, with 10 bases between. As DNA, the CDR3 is TGTGCCAGCAGTTACTTGGAGGAAGGCTATGGCTACACCTTC. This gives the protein CASSYLEEGYGYTF.

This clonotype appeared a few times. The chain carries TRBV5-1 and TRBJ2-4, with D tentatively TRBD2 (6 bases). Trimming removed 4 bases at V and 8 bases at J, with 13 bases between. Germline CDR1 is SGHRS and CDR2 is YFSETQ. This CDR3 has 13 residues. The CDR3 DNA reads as TGCGCCAGCAGCGCAGGCTCGGGGGACATTCAGTACTTC. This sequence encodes CASSAGSGDIQYF.

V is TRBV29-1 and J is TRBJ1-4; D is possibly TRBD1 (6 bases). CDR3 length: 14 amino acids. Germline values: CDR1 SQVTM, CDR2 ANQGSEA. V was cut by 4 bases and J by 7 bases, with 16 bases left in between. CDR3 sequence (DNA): TGCAGCGTTGGTGGAGGGGGGGCTGGTGAAAAACTGTTTTTT. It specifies CSVGGGGAGEKLFF.

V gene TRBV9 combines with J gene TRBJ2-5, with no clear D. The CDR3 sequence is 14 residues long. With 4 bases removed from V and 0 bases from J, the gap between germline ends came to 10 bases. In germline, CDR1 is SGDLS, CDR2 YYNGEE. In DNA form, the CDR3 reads TGTGCCAGCAGCTTCGACCTGGACCAAGAGACCCAGTACTTC. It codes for CASSFDLDQETQYF.

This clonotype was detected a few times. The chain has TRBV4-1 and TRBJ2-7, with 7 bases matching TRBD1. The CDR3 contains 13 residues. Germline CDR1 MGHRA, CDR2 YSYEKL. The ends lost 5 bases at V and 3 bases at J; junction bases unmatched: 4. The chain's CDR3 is CASSWGQNYEQYF. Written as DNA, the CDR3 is TGCGCCAGCAGCTGGGGACAGAACTACGAGCAGTACTTC.

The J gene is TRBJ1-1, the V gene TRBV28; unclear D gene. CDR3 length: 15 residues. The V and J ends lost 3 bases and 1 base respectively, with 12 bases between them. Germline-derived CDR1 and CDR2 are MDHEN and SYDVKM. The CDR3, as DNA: TGTGCCAGCAGTTTTGCTAGCCGGACGAACACTGAAGCTTTCTTT. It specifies CASSFASRTNTEAFF.

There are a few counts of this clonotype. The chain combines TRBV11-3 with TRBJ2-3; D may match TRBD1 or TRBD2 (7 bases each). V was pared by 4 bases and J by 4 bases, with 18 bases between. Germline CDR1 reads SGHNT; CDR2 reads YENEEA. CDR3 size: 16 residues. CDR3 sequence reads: CASSWGGEGAADTQYF. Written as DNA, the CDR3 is TGTGCCAGCAGCTGGGGGGGGGAGGGGGCTGCAGATACGCAGTATTTT.

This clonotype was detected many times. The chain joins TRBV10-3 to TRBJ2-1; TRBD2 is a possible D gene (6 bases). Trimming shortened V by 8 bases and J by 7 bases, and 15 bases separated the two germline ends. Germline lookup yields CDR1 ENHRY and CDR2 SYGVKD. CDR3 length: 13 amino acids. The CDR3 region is CAISVGRGNEQFF. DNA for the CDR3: TGTGCCATCTCCGTGGGGCGGGGTAATGAGCAGTTCTTC.

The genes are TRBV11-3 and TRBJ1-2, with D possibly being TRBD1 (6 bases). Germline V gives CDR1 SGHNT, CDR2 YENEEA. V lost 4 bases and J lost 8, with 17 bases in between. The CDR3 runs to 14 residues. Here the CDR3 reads CASSSRTAARGYTF. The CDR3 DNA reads TGTGCCAGCAGCTCCCGGACAGCCGCTAGGGGCTACACCTTC.

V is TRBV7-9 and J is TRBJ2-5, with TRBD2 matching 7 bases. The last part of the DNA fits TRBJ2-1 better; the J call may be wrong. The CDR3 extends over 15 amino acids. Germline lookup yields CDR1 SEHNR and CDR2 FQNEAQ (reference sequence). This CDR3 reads CASSLPSAGEYEQFF. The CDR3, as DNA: TGTGCCAGCAGCCTCCCTTCGGCGGGGGAGTACGAGCAGTTCTTC.

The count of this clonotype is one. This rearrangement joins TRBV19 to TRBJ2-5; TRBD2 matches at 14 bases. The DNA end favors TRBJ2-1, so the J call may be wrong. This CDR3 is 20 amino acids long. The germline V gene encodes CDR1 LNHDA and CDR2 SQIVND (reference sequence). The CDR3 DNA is TGTGCCAGTAGTAAGCTCGAGGGACTAGCGGGGGCGACTAGGTGGAATGAGCAGTTCTTC. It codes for CASSKLEGLAGATRWNEQFF.

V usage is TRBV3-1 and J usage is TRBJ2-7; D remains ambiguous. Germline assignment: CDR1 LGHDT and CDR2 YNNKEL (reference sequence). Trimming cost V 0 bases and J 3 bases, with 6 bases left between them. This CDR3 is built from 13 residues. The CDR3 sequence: CASSQDQNYEQYF. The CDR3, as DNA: TGTGCCAGCAGCCAAGATCAGAACTACGAGCAGTACTTC.

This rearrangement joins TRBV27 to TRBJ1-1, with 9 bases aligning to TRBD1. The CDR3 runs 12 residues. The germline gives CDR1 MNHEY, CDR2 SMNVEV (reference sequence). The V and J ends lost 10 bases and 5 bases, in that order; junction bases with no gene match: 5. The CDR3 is CATRQGGTEAFF. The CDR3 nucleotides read TGTGCCACCCGACAGGGGGGGACTGAAGCTTTCTTT.

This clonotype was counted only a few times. CDR3 in DNA: TGTGCCAGCAGCTCTCGCCGGGGGGGGGCTGATGAAAAACTGTTTTTT. This gives the protein CASSSRRGGADEKLFF. The rearrangement joins TRBV7-9 to TRBJ1-4; tentatively, D is TRBD1 (6 bases). Trimming cost V 4 bases and J 6 bases, with 18 bases left between them. Germline CDR1 and CDR2: SEHNR and FQNEAQ (reference sequence). CDR3 size: 16 residues.

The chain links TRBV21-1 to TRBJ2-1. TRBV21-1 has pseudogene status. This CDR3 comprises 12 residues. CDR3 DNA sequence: TGTGCCAGCAGCAAATGGGTCAATGAGCAGTTCTTC. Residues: CASSKWVNEQFF.

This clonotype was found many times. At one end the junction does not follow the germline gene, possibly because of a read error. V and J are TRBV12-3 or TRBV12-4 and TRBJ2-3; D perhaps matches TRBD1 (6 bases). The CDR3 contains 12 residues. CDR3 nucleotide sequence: TGTGCCAGCAGCTTAGGGGGAGATACGCAGTATTTT. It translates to CASSLGGDTQYF.

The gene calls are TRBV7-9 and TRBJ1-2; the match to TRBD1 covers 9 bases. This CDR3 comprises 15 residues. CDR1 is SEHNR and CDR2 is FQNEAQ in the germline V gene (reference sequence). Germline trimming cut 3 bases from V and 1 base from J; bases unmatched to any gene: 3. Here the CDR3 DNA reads TGTGCCAGCAGCTTGACAGGGGGTGATAACTATGGCTACACCTTC. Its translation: CASSLTGGDNYGYTF.

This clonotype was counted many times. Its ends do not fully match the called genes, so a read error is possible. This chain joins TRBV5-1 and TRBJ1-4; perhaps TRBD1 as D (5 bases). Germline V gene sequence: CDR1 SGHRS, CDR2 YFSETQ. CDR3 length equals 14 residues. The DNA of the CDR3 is TGTGCCAGCAGTTTAGGGACTGGGGGAGAAAAACTGTTTTTT. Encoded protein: CASSLGTGGEKLFF.

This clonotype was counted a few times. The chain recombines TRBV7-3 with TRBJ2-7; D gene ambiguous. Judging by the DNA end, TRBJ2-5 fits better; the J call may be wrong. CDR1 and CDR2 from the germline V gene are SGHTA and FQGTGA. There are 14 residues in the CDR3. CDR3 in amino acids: CASSQPGRQETQYF. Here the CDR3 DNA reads TGTGCCAGCAGTCAACCGGGCCGCCAAGAGACCCAGTACTTC.

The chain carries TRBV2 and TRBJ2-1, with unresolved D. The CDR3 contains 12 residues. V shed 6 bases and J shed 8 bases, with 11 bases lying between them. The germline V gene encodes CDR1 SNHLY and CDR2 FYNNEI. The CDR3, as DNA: TGTGCCAGCAGGGCCGATTCCTATGAGCAGTTCTTC. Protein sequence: CASRADSYEQFF.

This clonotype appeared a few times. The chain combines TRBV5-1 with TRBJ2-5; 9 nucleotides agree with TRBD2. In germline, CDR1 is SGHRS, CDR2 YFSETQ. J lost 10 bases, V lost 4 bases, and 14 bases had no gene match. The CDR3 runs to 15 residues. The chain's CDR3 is CASSPGTSRLGDQYF. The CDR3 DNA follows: TGCGCCAGCAGCCCAGGGACTAGCCGGCTGGGGGACCAGTACTTC. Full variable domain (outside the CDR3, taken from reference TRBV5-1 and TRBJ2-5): KAGVTQTPRYLIKTRGQQVTLSCSPISGHRSVSWYQQTPGQGLQFLFEYFSETQRNKGNFPGRFSGRQFSNSRSEMNVSTLELGDSALYLCASSPGTSRLGDQYFGPGTRLLVL.

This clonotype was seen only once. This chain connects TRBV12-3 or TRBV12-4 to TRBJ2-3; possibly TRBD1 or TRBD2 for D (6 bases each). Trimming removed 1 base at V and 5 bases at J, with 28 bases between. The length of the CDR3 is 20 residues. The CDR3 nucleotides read TGTGCCAGCAGTTTAGGGGTCACTTGGGGGGCCCCGCGTAATGTAGATACGCAGTATTTT. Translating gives CASSLGVTWGAPRNVDTQYF.

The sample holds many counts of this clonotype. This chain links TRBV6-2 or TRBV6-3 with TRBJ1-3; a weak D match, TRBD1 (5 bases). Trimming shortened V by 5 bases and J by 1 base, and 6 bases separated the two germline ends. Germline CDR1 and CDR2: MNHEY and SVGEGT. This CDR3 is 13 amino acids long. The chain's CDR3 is CASSRGSGNTIYF. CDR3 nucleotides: TGTGCCAGCAGTCGGGGGTCTGGAAACACCATATATTTT.